This T cell receptor beta chain emerged from a study of blood T cell repertoires in COVID-19. Study-wide background: Samples representing acute and convalescent COVID-19 were sourced from the United States, Italy and Spain. In each case, the material was cDNA or gDNA derived from T cells, B-cell-depleted T cells, or PBMCs.

The germline V gene encodes CDR1 MNHEY and CDR2 SVGAGI. V lost 9 bases and J lost 1, with 8 bases in between. The CDR3 loop spans 12 amino acids. With regard to this clone: Other DNA sequences from this sample encode an identical CDR3 as well.

Methods used by the authors: For nucleated cells, counts were estimated from reference gene primer amplification. The method was immunoSEQ multiplex PCR; TCRdb's version includes in-frame clones alone and lacks a portion of them. The DNA was the basis for D and trimming; V, J and clone size are from that table. Of about 140,000 clones detected, around 78% appear once; the ten largest clones hold approximately 5%. This sequence was found in a woman of 80 years or more with active or convalescent COVID-19. Sequencing was performed on peripheral blood. The chain employs TRBV6-5 and TRBJ2-3; tentatively, D is TRBD1 (6 bases). In nucleotides, the CDR3 is TGTGCCAGTAGACAGGGCACAGATACGCAGTATTTT. This codes for CASRQGTDTQYF.